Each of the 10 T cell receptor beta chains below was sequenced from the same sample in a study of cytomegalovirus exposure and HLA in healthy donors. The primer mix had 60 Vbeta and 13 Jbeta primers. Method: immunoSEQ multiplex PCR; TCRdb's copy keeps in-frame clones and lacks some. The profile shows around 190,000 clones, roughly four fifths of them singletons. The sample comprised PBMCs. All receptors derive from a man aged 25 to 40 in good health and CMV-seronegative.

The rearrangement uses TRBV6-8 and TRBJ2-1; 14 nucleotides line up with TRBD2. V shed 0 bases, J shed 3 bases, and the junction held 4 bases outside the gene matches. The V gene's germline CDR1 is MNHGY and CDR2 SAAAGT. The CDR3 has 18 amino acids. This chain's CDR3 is CASSYSTSGRALYNEQFF. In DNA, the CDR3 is TGTGCCAGCAGTTACTCGACTAGCGGGAGGGCCCTCTACAATGAGCAGTTCTTC.

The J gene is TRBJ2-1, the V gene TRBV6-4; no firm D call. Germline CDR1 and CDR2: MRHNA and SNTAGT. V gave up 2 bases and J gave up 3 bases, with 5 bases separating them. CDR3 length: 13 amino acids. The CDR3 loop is CASSDGDYNEQFF. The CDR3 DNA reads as TGTGCCAGCAGTGACGGAGACTACAATGAGCAGTTCTTC.

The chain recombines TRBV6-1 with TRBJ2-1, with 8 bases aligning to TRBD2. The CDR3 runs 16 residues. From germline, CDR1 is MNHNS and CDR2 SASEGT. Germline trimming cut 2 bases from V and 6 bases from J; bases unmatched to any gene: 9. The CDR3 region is CASSEIPGLVSNEQFF. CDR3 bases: TGTGCCAGCAGTGAAATACCGGGACTAGTTTCCAATGAGCAGTTCTTC.

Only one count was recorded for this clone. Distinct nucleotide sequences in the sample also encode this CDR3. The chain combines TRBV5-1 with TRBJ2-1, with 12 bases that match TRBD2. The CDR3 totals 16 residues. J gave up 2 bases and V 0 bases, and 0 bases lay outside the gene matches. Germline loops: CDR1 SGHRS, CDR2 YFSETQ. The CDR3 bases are TGCGCCAGCAGCTTGGGACTAGCGGGAGCCTACAATGAGCAGTTCTTC. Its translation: CASSLGLAGAYNEQFF. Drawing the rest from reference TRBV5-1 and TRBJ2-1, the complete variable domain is KAGVTQTPRYLIKTRGQQVTLSCSPISGHRSVSWYQQTPGQGLQFLFEYFSETQRNKGNFPGRFSGRQFSNSRSEMNVSTLELGDSALYLCASSLGLAGAYNEQFFGPGTRLTVL.

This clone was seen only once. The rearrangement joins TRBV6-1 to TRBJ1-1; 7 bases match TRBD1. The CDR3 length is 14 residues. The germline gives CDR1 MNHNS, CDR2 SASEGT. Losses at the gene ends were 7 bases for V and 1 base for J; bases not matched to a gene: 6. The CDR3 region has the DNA TGTGCCAGCAACCCCGGGACAGAGAACACTGAAGCTTTCTTT. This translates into CASNPGTENTEAFF.

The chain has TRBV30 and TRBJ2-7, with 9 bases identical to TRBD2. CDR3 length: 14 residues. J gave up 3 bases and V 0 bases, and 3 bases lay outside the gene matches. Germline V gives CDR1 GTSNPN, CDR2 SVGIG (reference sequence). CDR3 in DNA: TGTGCCTGGAGTGTTCTAGCGGGGATCTACGAGCAGTACTTC. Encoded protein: CAWSVLAGIYEQYF.

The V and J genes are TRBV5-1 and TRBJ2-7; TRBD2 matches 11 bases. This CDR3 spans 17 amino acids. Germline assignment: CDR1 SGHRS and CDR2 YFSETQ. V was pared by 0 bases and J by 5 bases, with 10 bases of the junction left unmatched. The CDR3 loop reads CASSLESLAGGLHEQYF. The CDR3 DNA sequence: TGCGCCAGCAGCTTGGAATCCCTAGCGGGAGGTCTCCACGAGCAGTACTTC.

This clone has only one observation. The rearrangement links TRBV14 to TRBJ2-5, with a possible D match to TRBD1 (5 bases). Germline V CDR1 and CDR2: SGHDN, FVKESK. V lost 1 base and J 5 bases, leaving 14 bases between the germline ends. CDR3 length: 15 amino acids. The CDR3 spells CASSQAGQLGETQYF. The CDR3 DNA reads TGTGCCAGCAGCCAAGCTGGACAACTGGGGGAGACCCAGTACTTC.

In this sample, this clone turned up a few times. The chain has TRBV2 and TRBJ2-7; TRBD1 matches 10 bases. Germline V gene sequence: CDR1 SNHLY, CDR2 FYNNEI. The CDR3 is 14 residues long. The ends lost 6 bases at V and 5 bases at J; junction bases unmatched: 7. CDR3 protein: CASRGDRGDHEQYF. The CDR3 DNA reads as TGTGCCAGCAGGGGGGACAGGGGAGACCACGAGCAGTACTTC.

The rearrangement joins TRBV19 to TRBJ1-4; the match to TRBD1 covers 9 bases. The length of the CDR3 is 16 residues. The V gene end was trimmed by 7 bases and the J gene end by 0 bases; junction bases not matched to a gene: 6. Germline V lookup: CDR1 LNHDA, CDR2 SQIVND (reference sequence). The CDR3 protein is CASKGTGPATNEKLFF. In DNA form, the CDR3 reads TGTGCCAGTAAGGGGACAGGGCCCGCAACTAATGAAAAACTGTTTTTT.